The TCR beta chain under discussion was sequenced for a study of cytomegalovirus exposure and HLA in healthy donors. As concerns this clone: What it recognizes is unknown.

Broader study findings: In vitro checks showed that three CMV-associated chains really do target CMV antigens. Altogether, about 160 TCR beta chains were recorded as cytomegalovirus-associated.

With 60 Vbeta and 13 Jbeta primers, the PCR was carried out. Method: immunoSEQ multiplex PCR; TCRdb's copy keeps in-frame clones and lacks some. The sample contains approximately 82,000 clones, over 9% of which appear only once. The receptor was derived from a man aged 55-75 years in good health and CMV-seropositive. The specimen was PBMCs.

The CDR3 spells CASRGLAGGVFF. In nucleotides, the CDR3 is TGTGCCAGCAGGGGACTAGCGGGGGGCGTGTTCTTC. The gene calls are TRBV6-1 and TRBJ2-1, with TRBD2 matching over 15 bases. Trimming at V came to 6 bases and at J to 15 bases, leaving 3 bases not matched to a gene. CDR1 is MNHNS, CDR2 SASEGT, per germline. The CDR3 consists of 12 residues.